This T cell receptor (beta chain) was obtained from a study of cytomegalovirus exposure and HLA in healthy donors. With regard to this clone: One end of the junction does not line up with germline, which may come from a read error.

PCR primers comprised 60 Vbeta and 13 Jbeta primers. Method: immunoSEQ multiplex PCR; TCRdb's copy keeps in-frame clones and lacks some. The sample includes more than 95,000 clones, around 63% of them seen just once. The length of the CDR3 is 12 residues. CDR1 is SGHRS, CDR2 YFSETQ, per germline. The sample consisted of PBMCs. The chain is built from TRBV5-1 and TRBJ2-1; perhaps TRBD2 as D (7 bases). The receptor comes from a man aged 30 to 45 in good health and CMV-seronegative. The CDR3 region is CASSLEGGAGVF. CDR3 DNA: TGCGCCAGCAGCTTGGAAGGGGGGGCGGGGGTCTTC.